The 20 T cell receptor beta chains presented below share a single source sample, sequenced in a study of cytomegalovirus exposure and HLA in healthy donors (dated by TCRdb to 2017 to 2019). The library was built by means of the immunoSEQ multiplex PCR assay. A mixture of 60 forward primers for TCR Vbeta segments and 13 reverse primers for TCR Jbeta segments was used in the multiplex PCR. In TCRdb, the immuneACCESS table is reduced to in-frame sequences with V and J assigned. These tables do not hold every clone; where another copy was compared, an unresolved V gene accounts for under half, and the others remain unexplained. The sample table lists some 110,000 clones, about four fifths of them with a count of one. The top ten clonotypes cover around 4.9% of the sample. The specimen sequenced was PBMCs. Receptors originate from a man under 40 in good health and CMV-seropositive.

This clone has just a few counts. The junction departs from the called germline gene at one end, perhaps through a read error. J is TRBJ1-2 and V is TRBV9; D uncertain. The CDR3 is 12 amino acids. Germline lookup yields CDR1 SGDLS and CDR2 YYNGEE. In nucleotides, the CDR3 is TGTGCCAGCAGCGCCGGGTGGAATGGCTACCCCTTC. Translation gives CASSAGWNGYPF.

This clone turned up a few times. The rearrangement uses TRBV2 and TRBJ1-6, with D possibly TRBD1 on 6 matching bases. This CDR3 region has 15 residues. Germline assignment: CDR1 SNHLY and CDR2 FYNNEI. Between the trimmed V and J ends, which lost 6 bases and 7 bases, there was a span of 16 bases. CDR3: CASRDHRVRNSPLHF. CDR3 coding DNA: TGTGCCAGCAGGGACCACAGGGTGCGGAATTCACCCCTCCACTTT. The full variable domain, with the rest looked up from reference TRBV2 and TRBJ1-6, is EPEVTQTPSHQVTQMGQEVILRCVPISNHLYFYWYRQILGQKVEFLVSFYNNEISEKSEIFDDQFSVERPDGSNFTLKIRSTKLEDSAMYFCASRDHRVRNSPLHFGNGTRLTVT.

The chain joins TRBV11-2 to TRBJ2-5; tentative D call: TRBD2 (6 bases). V lost 1 base and J lost 5, with 17 bases in between. The germline gives CDR1 SGHAT, CDR2 FQNNGV. The CDR3 covers 16 residues. CDR3: CASSLVPFRGAETQYF. CDR3 DNA: TGTGCCAGCAGCTTAGTCCCCTTTCGCGGGGCGGAGACCCAGTACTTC.

The J gene is TRBJ2-7, the V gene TRBV5-6; 9 nucleotides line up with TRBD2. Unmatched junction bases numbered 4, after V lost 0 bases and J lost 3 bases. The CDR3 is 15 amino acids. Germline V gene data show CDR1 as SGHDT and CDR2 as YYEEEE. CDR3 in amino acids: CASSLGLAGIYEQYF. The CDR3 DNA is TGTGCCAGCAGCTTGGGCCTAGCGGGGATCTACGAGCAGTACTTC.

The rearrangement uses TRBV27 and TRBJ2-7; TRBD2 agrees at 10 bases. CDR1 and CDR2 (germline): MNHEY, SMNVEV (reference sequence). The J segment lost 1 base and the V segment lost 5 bases, leaving 5 bases of the junction unmatched. This CDR3 is built from 15 residues. This chain's CDR3 is CASSTLAGVSYEQYF. CDR3 nucleotides: TGTGCCAGCAGTACTCTAGCGGGGGTTTCCTACGAGCAGTACTTC.

V usage is TRBV7-2 and J usage is TRBJ1-2, with D perhaps matching TRBD1 (5 bases). The CDR3 is made up of 14 amino acids. V was shortened by 1 base and J by 2 bases, with 8 bases between the two germline ends. Looked up from germline, CDR1 is SGHTA and CDR2 is FQGNSA. CDR3 DNA: TGTGCCAGCAGCTTAGAGTCAGGGAACTATGGCTACACCTTC. This sequence encodes CASSLESGNYGYTF.

This clone was observed once. The gene calls are TRBV5-4 and TRBJ2-3; 16 bases are a match to TRBD2. This CDR3 has 18 residues. Trimming took 6 bases from V and 4 from J; bases not matched to a gene: 11. Per germline, CDR1 SGHNT and CDR2 YYREEE (reference sequence). The CDR3, as DNA: TGTGCCAGCACCTACGGGACTAGCGGGGGGGCAGGATCAGATACGCAGTATTTT. The encoded protein is CASTYGTSGGAGSDTQYF.

This chain uses TRBV29-1 with TRBJ2-1; the match to TRBD1 covers 9 bases. Looked up from germline, CDR1 is SQVTM and CDR2 is ANQGSEA. V lost 6 bases to trimming and J lost 9 bases; unmatched junction nucleotides: 12. The CDR3 has 14 residues. This chain's CDR3 is CSVEIYTGGVEQFF. The DNA of the CDR3 is TGCAGCGTAGAAATATACACAGGGGGCGTTGAGCAGTTCTTC.

The chain links TRBV4-3 to TRBJ2-1; TRBD1 is a possible D gene (6 bases). The CDR3 sequence is 17 residues long. V was pared by 0 bases and J by 4 bases, with 16 bases between. Germline values: CDR1 LGHNA, CDR2 YSLEER. The CDR3 here is CASSQDIPAGVYNEQFF. For the CDR3, the DNA is TGCGCCAGCAGCCAAGATATTCCGGCAGGGGTATACAATGAGCAGTTCTTC.

Comments on this clone: In the same sample, other DNA sequences code for this CDR3. The chain couples TRBV5-1 to TRBJ2-1, with D unresolved. Trimming took off 0 bases at V and 3 bases at J, with 4 bases between the two ends. Germline lookup yields CDR1 SGHRS and CDR2 YFSETQ. The CDR3 runs to 13 residues. CDR3 protein: CASSLASYNEQFF. The DNA for the CDR3 is TGCGCCAGCAGCTTGGCCAGCTACAATGAGCAGTTCTTC.

The J gene is TRBJ1-2, the V gene TRBV2; 7 bases are shared with TRBD1. The CDR3 contains 15 residues. Trimming took 5 bases from V and 4 from J; bases not matched to a gene: 10. From germline, CDR1 is SNHLY and CDR2 FYNNEI. In nucleotides, the CDR3 is TGTGCCAGCAGTTTGACCGGGGACAGAGGCTATGGCTACACCTTC. Its translation is CASSLTGDRGYGYTF.

The CDR3 region has the DNA TGCAGTGCTAGACAGGGCCACGAGCAGTACTTC. Its protein is CSARQGHEQYF. The rearrangement joins TRBV20-1 to TRBJ2-7, with D possibly being TRBD1 (5 bases). There are 11 residues in the CDR3. V was cut by 2 bases and J by 5 bases, with 7 bases left in between. Germline V gene lookup returns CDR1 DFQATT and CDR2 SNEGSKA (reference sequence).

The rearrangement links TRBV19 to TRBJ1-1; D gene ambiguous. Germline V gene sequence: CDR1 LNHDA, CDR2 SQIVND (reference sequence). V was trimmed by 3 bases and J by 2 bases, leaving 7 bases between them. The CDR3 length is 13 residues. As DNA, the CDR3 is TGTGCCAGTAGTATGGCCCTTAACACTGAAGCTTTCTTT. Translating it yields CASSMALNTEAFF.

CDR3 in amino acids: CASSGLAVPYNEQFF. The CDR3 DNA reads TGTGCCAGCAGCGGACTAGCGGTCCCCTACAATGAGCAGTTCTTC. V gene TRBV9 combines with J gene TRBJ2-1; 9 bases fit TRBD2. V lost 3 bases and J lost 2; bases outside the gene matches: 3. The length of the CDR3 is 15 residues. CDR1 and CDR2 from the germline V gene are SGDLS and YYNGEE.

Of note for this clone: At one of its ends the junction is not consistent with the germline gene, which may arise from a read error. This chain uses TRBV7-9 with TRBJ2-2, with 9 positions matching TRBD1. The CDR3 consists of 18 residues. The germline CDR1 and CDR2 sequences are SEHNR and FQNEAQ (reference sequence). The CDR3 here is CSSTFMGRGQGITGELFF. The CDR3 nucleotides are TGTTCCAGCACCTTCATGGGGAGGGGACAGGGTATCACCGGGGAGCTGTTTTTT.

CDR3 sequence (DNA): TGTGCCAGCAGGGGGACAGGGTGGTACGAGCAGTACTTC. This sequence encodes CASRGTGWYEQYF. The gene calls are TRBV2 and TRBJ2-7; TRBD1 matches 9 bases. The J segment lost 4 bases and the V segment lost 6 bases, leaving 4 bases of the junction unmatched. Per germline, CDR1 SNHLY and CDR2 FYNNEI. The CDR3 consists of 13 residues. The variable domain in full, with the rest retrieved from reference TRBV2 and TRBJ2-7, is EPEVTQTPSHQVTQMGQEVILRCVPISNHLYFYWYRQILGQKVEFLVSFYNNEISEKSEIFDDQFSVERPDGSNFTLKIRSTKLEDSAMYFCASRGTGWYEQYFGPGTRLTVT.

Points on this clone: An end of the junction differs from the germline gene, which may be a read error. The V and J genes are TRBV7-3 and TRBJ2-6; possible D gene TRBD1, 5 bases. The CDR3 length is 14 residues. Per the germline V gene, CDR1 is SGHTA and CDR2 is FQGTGA. CDR3 nucleotide sequence: TGTGCCAGCAGCCGTACCTCTGGGGCCAACGTCCTGCCTTTC. This translates into CASSRTSGANVLPF.

This chain connects TRBV28 to TRBJ2-7; D possibly corresponds to TRBD1 (6 bases). This CDR3 region has 16 residues. Trimming removed 5 bases from V and 0 bases from J, with 17 bases in between. The germline V gene has CDR1 MDHEN and CDR2 SYDVKM. In nucleotides, the CDR3 is TGTGCCAGCAGTACAGGGACGGACAGTTTCTCCTACGAGCAGTACTTC. Protein: CASSTGTDSFSYEQYF.

The count of this clone is one. The V gene is TRBV7-2, the J gene TRBJ2-5; D ambiguous. CDR1 is SGHTA, CDR2 FQGNSA, per germline. The CDR3 loop spans 14 amino acids. V dropped 1 base and J dropped 4 bases, with 10 bases sitting between them. The chain's CDR3 is CASSLGSSLETQYF. The CDR3 DNA sequence: TGTGCCAGCAGCTTAGGAAGTAGCCTAGAGACCCAGTACTTC.

The rearrangement uses TRBV5-1 and TRBJ1-2, with D uncertain. Germline V gene data show CDR1 as SGHRS and CDR2 as YFSETQ. CDR3 length equals 15 residues. V was trimmed by 0 bases and J by 3 bases, leaving 12 bases between them. The CDR3 is CASSLDSAGYYGYTF. CDR3 coding DNA: TGCGCCAGCAGCTTGGACTCCGCCGGGTACTATGGCTACACCTTC. The variable domain in full, completed from reference TRBV5-1 and TRBJ1-2, reads KAGVTQTPRYLIKTRGQQVTLSCSPISGHRSVSWYQQTPGQGLQFLFEYFSETQRNKGNFPGRFSGRQFSNSRSEMNVSTLELGDSALYLCASSLDSAGYYGYTFGSGTRLTVV.